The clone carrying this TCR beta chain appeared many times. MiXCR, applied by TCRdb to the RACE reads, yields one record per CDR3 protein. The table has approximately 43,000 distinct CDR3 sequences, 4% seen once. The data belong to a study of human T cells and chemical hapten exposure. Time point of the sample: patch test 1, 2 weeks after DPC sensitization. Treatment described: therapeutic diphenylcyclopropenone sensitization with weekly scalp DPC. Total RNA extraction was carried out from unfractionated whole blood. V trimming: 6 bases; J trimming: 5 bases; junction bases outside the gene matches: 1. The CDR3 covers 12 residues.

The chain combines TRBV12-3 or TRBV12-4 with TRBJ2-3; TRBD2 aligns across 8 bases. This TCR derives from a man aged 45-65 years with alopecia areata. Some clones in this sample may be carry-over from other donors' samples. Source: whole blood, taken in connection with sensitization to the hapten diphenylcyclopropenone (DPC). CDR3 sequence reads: CASSRGGDTQYF. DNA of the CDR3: TGTGCCAGCAGCCGGGGGGGAGATACGCAGTATTTT.